The 27 T cell receptor beta chains below were found in one sample sequenced in a study of T cells in Graves' hyperthyroidism and ophthalmopathy. Amplified regions were TCR beta CDR3 sequences from RNA transcripts. During a first-round RT-PCR of the TCR CDR3, the HTBI primer set was used. TCRdb processed the multiplex PCR reads anew with MiXCR; each CDR3 protein has one entry. In the table there are under 650,000 distinct CDR3 sequences, under 20% of which are singletons. Sequencing used blood. The receptors derive from a woman in her twenties or thirties with Graves' hyperthyroidism.

This clonotype was recorded many times. V usage is TRBV2 and J usage is TRBJ1-5, with D perhaps matching TRBD1 (5 bases). The CDR3 covers 14 residues. Germline-derived CDR1 and CDR2 are SNHLY and FYNNEI. V shed 6 bases and J shed 4 bases, with 13 bases lying between them. The DNA for the CDR3 is TGTGCCAGCAGGACAGACAGTACGAATCAGCCCCAGCATTTT. This encodes CASRTDSTNQPQHF.

In regard to this clonotype: Its ends do not fully match the called genes, so a read error is possible. The V call is TRBV29-1, the J call TRBJ2-7; maybe TRBD2 (5 bases). This CDR3 is built from 11 residues. Looked up from germline, CDR1 is SQVTM and CDR2 is ANQGSEA. CDR3 bases: TGCAGTGTTGCCGGGAACTACGAGCAGTACTTC. Translation: CSVAGNYEQYF.

The rearrangement joins TRBV2 to TRBJ2-5; D is ambiguous. The V gene's germline CDR1 is SNHLY and CDR2 FYNNEI. The V end was cut by 7 bases, the J end by 1 base, with 10 bases between. This CDR3 contains 13 residues. The CDR3 nucleotides read TGTGCCAGCAAGGGAAACCCCCAAGAGACCCAGTACTTC. Its protein product is CASKGNPQETQYF.

Turning to this clonotype: A much larger clone is a single base away; this may be a read error. This sequence joins TRBV15 and TRBJ2-3, with 8 positions matching TRBD2. CDR1 LNHNV and CDR2 YYDKDF come from the germline V gene (reference sequence). Trimming took 9 bases from V and 7 from J; bases not matched to a gene: 6. The length of the CDR3 is 12 residues. The CDR3 protein is CATEAGGYTQYF. The DNA of the CDR3 is TGTGCCACGGAGGCGGGGGGATATACGCAGTATTTT.

The V gene is TRBV5-8, the J gene TRBJ1-1; 8 bases agree with TRBD1. V trimming: 3 bases; J trimming: 3 bases; junction bases outside the gene matches: 4. Germline-derived CDR1 and CDR2 are SGHTS and YDEGEE. The CDR3 runs 14 residues. The CDR3 DNA sequence: TGTGCCAGCAGCTCCTCAGGGGGCTACACTGAAGCTTTCTTT. This encodes CASSSSGGYTEAFF.

This clonotype was counted ten times or more. This chain connects TRBV20-1 to TRBJ2-2; 7 bases are shared with TRBD2. CDR3 length equals 15 residues. The trim removed 6 bases at V and 0 bases at J, leaving 7 bases unmatched. CDR1 is DFQATT, CDR2 SNEGSKA, per germline (reference sequence). DNA of the CDR3: TGCAGTGCCCCTCCTGGACTAGCGAACACCGGGGAGCTGTTTTTT. The encoded protein is CSAPPGLANTGELFF.

This clonotype was seen only once. This sequence joins TRBV28 and TRBJ2-1; the match to TRBD1 covers 10 bases. CDR3 length: 14 amino acids. With V trimmed by 5 bases and J by 3 bases, 1 base remained unmatched. CDR1 and CDR2 (germline): MDHEN, SYDVKM. The CDR3 DNA follows: TGTGCCAGCAGTCGGACAGGGGGCTACAATGAGCAGTTCTTC. It specifies CASSRTGGYNEQFF.

This clonotype has only a few counts. This chain links TRBV12-5 with TRBJ2-7; TRBD2 matches at 11 bases. The J segment lost 6 bases and the V segment lost 5 bases, leaving 3 bases of the junction unmatched. Germline lookup yields CDR1 LGHNT and CDR2 FRNRAP. The CDR3 is 13 residues long. The CDR3 region is CASGLAGGLEQYF. The CDR3 nucleotides are TGTGCTAGTGGTCTAGCGGGAGGTCTCGAGCAGTACTTC.

In this sample, this clonotype turned up many times. The chain's CDR3 is CASSTERRTGGIYEQYF. The CDR3 coding sequence is TGTGCCAGCAGCACCGAGAGGAGGACGGGAGGTATCTACGAGCAGTACTTC. The V call is TRBV9, the J call TRBJ2-7, with 7 bases lining up with TRBD2. The CDR3 runs to 17 residues. Germline CDR1 and CDR2: SGDLS and YYNGEE. The V and J ends lost 4 bases and 3 bases, in that order; junction bases with no gene match: 16.

This clonotype has ten or more counts. V is TRBV27 and J is TRBJ2-3, with TRBD2 as a possible D gene (6 bases). Germline CDR1 is MNHEY and CDR2 is SMNVEV (reference sequence). The CDR3 runs to 15 residues. Trimming pared 5 bases from V and 2 bases from J, leaving 14 bases between. In nucleotides, the CDR3 is TGTGCCAGCAGTCGAGTAACGGGAGTCACAGATACGCAGTATTTT. This encodes CASSRVTGVTDTQYF.

This chain links TRBV4-3 with TRBJ1-1; weak D call: TRBD1 (6 bases). V shed 1 base and J shed 1 base, with 10 bases lying between them. This CDR3 contains 15 residues. From germline, CDR1 is LGHNA and CDR2 YSLEER. DNA for the CDR3: TGCGCCAGCAGCCAAGGCGGGGGGCAGAACACTGAAGCTTTCTTT. As protein: CASSQGGGQNTEAFF.

About this clonotype: This may come from a read error, since a much larger clone is one base off. The V and J genes are TRBV11-1 and TRBJ1-1, with D uncertain. Germline loops: CDR1 SGHAT, CDR2 FQDESV (reference sequence). This CDR3 has 13 amino acids. The CDR3 sequence is CVSSLDRADEAFF. CDR3 bases: TGTGTCAGCAGCTTAGATAGGGCGGATGAAGCTTTCTTT.

V and J are TRBV7-6 and TRBJ1-5; no firm D call. CDR3 length: 14 residues. Germline V lookup: CDR1 SGHVS, CDR2 FNYEAQ. V lost 6 bases, J lost 2 bases, and 11 bases lay in between. The CDR3 region is CASRKGPGNQPQHF. Here the CDR3 DNA reads TGTGCCAGCAGGAAAGGCCCGGGCAATCAGCCCCAGCATTTT.

Many counts were recorded for this clonotype. This chain connects TRBV3-1 to TRBJ2-1; D not certain. Germline CDR1 LGHDT, CDR2 YNNKEL (reference sequence). Trimming cost V 1 base and J 7 bases, with 11 bases left between them. This CDR3 contains 14 residues. The DNA of the CDR3 is TGTGCCAGCAGCCAAGTACTCCCGCCAAATGAGCAGTTCTTC. It is translated as CASSQVLPPNEQFF.

This clonotype showed up many times. The chain carries TRBV6-1 and TRBJ2-1, with a weak D call TRBD2 (6 bases). The V and J ends lost 6 bases and 5 bases respectively, with 20 bases between them. The CDR3 runs 16 residues. Germline assignment: CDR1 MNHNS and CDR2 SASEGT. The CDR3 region has the DNA TGTGCCAGCAGGGGACCCGGGGCTAGCGAGAACAATGAGCAGTTCTTC. Amino acids: CASRGPGASENNEQFF.

V and J are TRBV10-1 and TRBJ2-5; maybe TRBD1 (5 bases). The V end lost 0 bases, the J end lost 14 bases, and 13 bases lay between the germline ends. Per the germline V gene, CDR1 is WNHNN and CDR2 is SYGVQD (reference sequence). This CDR3 has 12 residues. The CDR3 spells CASSESSQGKYF. CDR3 in DNA: TGCGCCAGCAGTGAGTCGAGCCAGGGTAAATACTTC.

The table lists this clonotype with many counts. This sequence joins TRBV27 and TRBJ2-7, with D perhaps assigned TRBD1 or TRBD2 (6 bases each). The germline gives CDR1 MNHEY, CDR2 SMNVEV (reference sequence). V lost 5 bases and J lost 2, with 13 bases in between. The CDR3 loop spans 14 amino acids. The CDR3 sequence: CASSPGAGTYEQYF. The CDR3 DNA is TGTGCCAGCAGTCCAGGGGCGGGGACCTACGAGCAGTACTTC.

The chain joins TRBV6-2 or TRBV6-3 to TRBJ2-2; 9 bases are a match to TRBD2. V lost 6 bases, J lost 2 bases, and 4 bases stayed unmatched. The CDR3 is made up of 15 amino acids. The germline CDR1 and CDR2 sequences are MNHEY and SVGEGT. The DNA of the CDR3 is TGTGCCAGCAGCCCTAGCGGGATTAACACCGGGGAGCTGTTTTTT. Residues: CASSPSGINTGELFF.

This chain connects TRBV29-1 to TRBJ2-7; TRBD2 aligns across 8 bases. Germline V gene lookup returns CDR1 SQVTM and CDR2 ANQGSEA. The CDR3 loop spans 13 amino acids. V lost 4 bases and J lost 2; bases outside the gene matches: 4. CDR3 in DNA: TGCAGCGTTGTGGGCGGGGGGACCTACGAGCAGTACTTC. The encoded protein is CSVVGGGTYEQYF.

This clonotype was observed at least ten times. CDR3 region: CASSGSQGLAGEQYF. DNA of the CDR3: TGTGCCAGCAGCGGTAGCCAGGGACTAGCGGGAGAGCAGTACTTC. This rearrangement joins TRBV7-9 to TRBJ2-7; TRBD2 matches 13 bases. Trimming cost V 5 bases and J 7 bases; bases outside gene matches: 8. The CDR3 contains 15 residues. The germline V gene has CDR1 SEHNR and CDR2 FQNEAQ (reference sequence). Filled out from reference TRBV7-9 and TRBJ2-7, the complete variable domain reads DTGVSQNPRHKITKRGQNVTFRCDPISEHNRLYWYRQTLGQGPEFLTYFQNEAQLEKSRLLSDRFSAERPKGSFSTLEIQRTEQGDSAMYLCASSGSQGLAGEQYFGPGTRLTVT.

There are many counts of this clonotype. The chain couples TRBV29-1 to TRBJ2-2; TRBD1 matches 8 bases. V lost 6 bases and J lost 1; bases outside the gene matches: 10. Germline V lookup: CDR1 SQVTM, CDR2 ANQGSEA. The CDR3 extends over 16 amino acids. The CDR3 reads CSVSPPGTGNTGELFF. The DNA of the CDR3 is TGCAGCGTATCACCCCCCGGGACAGGGAACACCGGGGAGCTGTTTTTT.

This clonotype has more than one count but fewer than ten. The rearrangement joins TRBV4-3 to TRBJ1-1; a weak D match, TRBD1 (6 bases). V dropped 0 bases and J dropped 1 base, with 9 bases sitting between them. Germline CDR1 reads LGHNA; CDR2 reads YSLEER. This CDR3 has 15 residues. CDR3 loop: CASSQDQGWNTEAFF. CDR3 DNA sequence: TGCGCCAGCAGCCAAGATCAGGGGTGGAACACTGAAGCTTTCTTT.

Turning to this clonotype: It may be a read error: a sequence one base away is much more abundant. The CDR3: CGSSLWAGEAFF. CDR3 DNA sequence: TGTGGCAGCAGTTTATGGGCAGGTGAAGCTTTCTTT. The V gene is TRBV28, the J gene TRBJ1-1; D is unclear. The germline CDR1 and CDR2 sequences are MDHEN and SYDVKM. This CDR3 region has 12 residues.

The chain combines TRBV6-2 or TRBV6-3 with TRBJ2-1, with D perhaps TRBD1 (7 bases). The CDR3 is 16 amino acids. Germline V gene sequence: CDR1 MNHEY, CDR2 SVGEGT. Trimming pared 8 bases from V and 3 bases from J, leaving 20 bases between. The CDR3 sequence is CASRYRGGGGYNEQFF. CDR3 coding DNA: TGTGCCAGCCGGTACAGGGGAGGTGGGGGCTACAATGAGCAGTTCTTC.

This clonotype was recorded at least ten times. The chain is built from TRBV9 and TRBJ2-7; D possibly corresponds to TRBD1 (5 bases). The germline V and J ends were trimmed by 2 bases and 3 bases, with 9 bases remaining between them. The CDR3 spans 13 residues. Per the germline V gene, CDR1 is SGDLS and CDR2 is YYNGEE. The CDR3 sequence is CASSVEQDYEQYF. The CDR3 DNA follows: TGTGCCAGCAGCGTTGAACAGGACTACGAGCAGTACTTC.

With regard to this clonotype: This may be a read error: a much more frequent sequence differs by one nucleotide. The gene calls are TRBV29-1 and TRBJ1-2; possible D gene TRBD1, 5 bases. CDR1 SQVTM and CDR2 ANQGSEA come from the germline V gene. V was pared by 7 bases and J by 7 bases, with 16 bases between. CDR3 length: 12 residues. CDR3: CSAPGPLGGYTF. The DNA of the CDR3 is TGCAGCGCACCGGGACCGTTGGGTGGCTACACCTTC.

For this clonotype: The junction shows a germline mismatch at one end, possibly a read error. The chain uses TRBV5-1 and TRBJ2-6; TRBD1 or TRBD2 may be the D gene (5 bases each). Germline CDR1 reads SGHRS; CDR2 reads YFSETQ. This CDR3 region has 15 residues. CDR3 in DNA: TGCGCCAGCAGCTTTGGGGGAGTTGGGGCCGACGTCCTGACTTTC. It specifies CASSFGGVGADVLTF.